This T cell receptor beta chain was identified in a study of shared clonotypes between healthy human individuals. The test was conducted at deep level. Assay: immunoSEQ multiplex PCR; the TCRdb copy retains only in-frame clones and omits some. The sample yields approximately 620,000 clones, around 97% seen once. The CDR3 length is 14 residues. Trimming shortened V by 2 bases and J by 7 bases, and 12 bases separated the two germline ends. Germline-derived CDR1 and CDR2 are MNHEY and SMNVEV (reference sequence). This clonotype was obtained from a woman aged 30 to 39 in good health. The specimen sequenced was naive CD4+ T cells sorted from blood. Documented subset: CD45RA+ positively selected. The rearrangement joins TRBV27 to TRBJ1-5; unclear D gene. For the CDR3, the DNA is TGTGCCAGCAGTTTAGTTTGGGAGGGCCAGCCCCAGCATTTT. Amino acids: CASSLVWEGQPQHF.